This is a list of T cell receptor beta chains from one sample in a study of T cells in Graves' hyperthyroidism and ophthalmopathy. TCRdb re-called the multiplex PCR reads through MiXCR, storing one row per CDR3 protein. The table includes fewer than 900,000 distinct CDR3 sequences, under 20% detected once. The sample was blood. The origin of the receptors is a woman aged 45-65 years with Graves' hyperthyroidism that later progressed to Graves' ophthalmopathy. Each CDR3 is given with its conserved first and last residue. A D gene is named only where the DNA matches it firmly. Part of the rows lack a size; the others show once, few, many or a class for expanded clones.

j_call: TRBJ1-6
clone_size: few
v_call: TRBV3-1
d_call: TRBD1
cdr3_aa: CASSQEPHRGPNSPLHF
cdr3_nt: TGTGCCAGCAGCCAGGAACCTCACAGGGGGCCTAATTCACCCCTCCACTTT

j_call: TRBJ2-1
clone_size: .
v_call: TRBV20-1
d_call: .
cdr3_aa: CSARSGGPYNEQFF
cdr3_nt: TGCAGTGCTAGATCCGGGGGTCCATACAATGAGCAGTTCTTC

j_call: TRBJ2-1
clone_size: .
v_call: TRBV19
d_call: .
cdr3_aa: CASSIDQGPSALSSYNEQFF
cdr3_nt: TGTGCCAGTAGTATAGATCAGGGACCATCGGCCTTAAGCTCCTACAATGAGCAGTTCTTC

j_call: TRBJ2-1
clone_size: .
v_call: TRBV29-1
d_call: TRBD2
cdr3_aa: CSVGGGLSYNEQFF
cdr3_nt: TGCAGCGTGGGCGGGGGGCTCTCCTACAATGAGCAGTTCTTC

j_call: TRBJ2-5
clone_size: few
v_call: TRBV20-1
d_call: TRBD1
cdr3_aa: CSARLGTGATGAQYF
cdr3_nt: TGCAGTGCTAGATTGGGGACAGGGGCTACAGGGGCCCAGTACTTC

j_call: TRBJ2-2
clone_size: .
v_call: TRBV19
d_call: TRBD2
cdr3_aa: CASSTPSGGASGELFF
cdr3_nt: TGTGCCAGTAGTACCCCTAGCGGGGGGGCGTCCGGGGAGCTGTTTTTT

j_call: TRBJ2-1
clone_size: many
v_call: TRBV3-1
d_call: .
cdr3_aa: CASSPGSTSYNEQFF
cdr3_nt: TGTGCCAGCAGCCCTGGGAGTACCTCCTACAATGAGCAGTTCTTC

j_call: TRBJ1-2
clone_size: .
v_call: TRBV2
d_call: .
cdr3_aa: CASIPGNYGYTF
cdr3_nt: TGTGCCAGCATCCCAGGCAACTATGGCTACACCTTC

j_call: TRBJ2-1
clone_size: many
v_call: TRBV2
d_call: TRBD2
cdr3_aa: CASSERGGTYYNEQFF
cdr3_nt: TGTGCCAGCAGTGAGCGGGGGGGGACCTACTACAATGAGCAGTTCTTC

j_call: TRBJ2-7
clone_size: many
v_call: TRBV2
d_call: .
cdr3_aa: CASRVTPGEQYF
cdr3_nt: TGTGCCAGCAGGGTAACCCCGGGGGAGCAGTACTTC

j_call: TRBJ2-5
clone_size: many
v_call: TRBV2
d_call: TRBD2
cdr3_aa: CASSEETSGGKETQYF
cdr3_nt: TGTGCCAGCAGTGAAGAGACTAGCGGGGGGAAAGAGACCCAGTACTTC

j_call: TRBJ1-6
clone_size: few
v_call: TRBV27
d_call: TRBD1
cdr3_aa: CASSFVTGGSPLHF
cdr3_nt: TGTGCCAGCAGTTTCGTGACAGGGGGTTCACCCCTCCACTTT

j_call: TRBJ1-5
clone_size: few
v_call: TRBV19
d_call: TRBD1
cdr3_aa: CASSILSPTQGTVAQHF
cdr3_nt: TGTGCCAGTAGTATATTATCCCCTACACAGGGGACGGTAGCCCAGCATTTT

j_call: TRBJ1-1
clone_size: many
v_call: TRBV13
d_call: .
cdr3_aa: CASSRPGPKNTEAFF
cdr3_nt: TGTGCCAGCAGCCGCCCCGGGCCCAAGAACACTGAAGCTTTCTTT

j_call: TRBJ1-2
clone_size: few
v_call: TRBV20-1
d_call: TRBD1
cdr3_aa: CSANPLGTGAPWGYTF
cdr3_nt: TGCAGTGCTAACCCCCTCGGGACAGGGGCGCCTTGGGGCTACACCTTC

j_call: TRBJ1-2
clone_size: .
v_call: TRBV13
d_call: .
cdr3_aa: CASSLGLGGSYGYTF
cdr3_nt: TGTGCCAGCAGCTTAGGCCTGGGGGGCTCGTATGGCTACACCTTC

j_call: TRBJ2-7
clone_size: few
v_call: TRBV4-2
d_call: .
cdr3_aa: CASSQEGRGRGSYEQYF
cdr3_nt: TGTGCCAGCAGCCAAGAAGGGAGAGGGCGGGGCTCCTACGAGCAGTACTTC

j_call: TRBJ1-5
clone_size: few
v_call: TRBV4-1
d_call: .
cdr3_aa: CASSQESRGGQPQHF
cdr3_nt: TGCGCCAGCAGCCAAGAGTCCAGGGGAGGGCAGCCCCAGCATTTT

j_call: TRBJ1-2
clone_size: many
v_call: TRBV7-2
d_call: .
cdr3_aa: CASSPREGSYTF
cdr3_nt: TGTGCCAGCAGCCCCAGGGAGGGCAGCTACACCTTC

j_call: TRBJ1-5
clone_size: few
v_call: TRBV7-9
d_call: .
cdr3_aa: CASSVLTGGSNQPQHF
cdr3_nt: TGTGCCAGCAGCGTACTGACAGGTGGGAGCAATCAGCCCCAGCATTTT

j_call: TRBJ1-4
clone_size: many
v_call: TRBV2
d_call: .
cdr3_aa: CASSAETGGNEKLFF
cdr3_nt: TGTGCCAGCAGTGCCGAGACAGGAGGGAATGAAAAACTGTTTTTT

j_call: TRBJ1-6
clone_size: many
v_call: TRBV5-6
d_call: TRBD1
cdr3_aa: CASSTGTGDNSPLHF
cdr3_nt: TGTGCCAGCAGCACCGGGACAGGGGATAATTCACCCCTCCACTTT

j_call: TRBJ2-5
clone_size: few
v_call: TRBV25-1
d_call: .
cdr3_aa: CASRQGVGSETQYF
cdr3_nt: TGTGCCAGCAGACAGGGAGTCGGATCGGAGACCCAGTACTTC

j_call: TRBJ2-1
clone_size: .
v_call: TRBV4-1
d_call: TRBD1
cdr3_aa: CASSQVGQGANNEQFF
cdr3_nt: TGCGCCAGCAGCCAAGTTGGACAGGGGGCCAACAATGAGCAGTTCTTC

j_call: TRBJ1-6
clone_size: .
v_call: TRBV19
d_call: TRBD1
cdr3_aa: CASSAGQGSPLHF
cdr3_nt: TGTGCCAGTAGTGCGGGACAGGGGTCACCCCTCCACTTT

j_call: TRBJ2-3
clone_size: .
v_call: TRBV28
d_call: .
cdr3_aa: CASSALALADTQYF
cdr3_nt: TGTGCCAGCAGTGCTCTAGCGTTGGCAGATACGCAGTATTTT

j_call: TRBJ2-1
clone_size: few
v_call: TRBV7-6
d_call: TRBD2
cdr3_aa: CASSSRLAGGPSNEQFF
cdr3_nt: TGTGCCAGCAGCTCGCGACTAGCGGGGGGGCCAAGCAATGAGCAGTTCTTC

j_call: TRBJ1-5
clone_size: many
v_call: TRBV18
d_call: .
cdr3_aa: CASSPQGQLGNQPQHF
cdr3_nt: TGTGCCAGCTCACCACAAGGACAGCTAGGCAATCAGCCCCAGCATTTT

j_call: TRBJ1-2
clone_size: many
v_call: TRBV20-1
d_call: TRBD1
cdr3_aa: CSARGTGDYGYTF
cdr3_nt: TGCAGTGCTAGGGGGACAGGGGACTATGGCTACACCTTC

j_call: TRBJ2-1
clone_size: many
v_call: TRBV7-2
d_call: .
cdr3_aa: CASSEQGGAWNEQFF
cdr3_nt: TGTGCCAGCAGCGAACAGGGGGGGGCATGGAATGAGCAGTTCTTC

j_call: TRBJ2-4
clone_size: many
v_call: TRBV12-3/TRBV12-4
d_call: .
cdr3_aa: CASTGPGNIQYF
cdr3_nt: TGTGCCAGCACGGGGCCTGGAAACATTCAGTACTTC

j_call: TRBJ1-6
clone_size: many
v_call: TRBV20-1
d_call: TRBD1
cdr3_aa: CSASNSGTGVFTLHF
cdr3_nt: TGCAGTGCTAGCAACTCCGGGACAGGGGTTTTTACCCTCCACTTT

j_call: TRBJ1-5
clone_size: .
v_call: TRBV6-1
d_call: .
cdr3_aa: CASTPAPDQPQHF
cdr3_nt: TGTGCCAGCACCCCCGCACCGGATCAGCCCCAGCATTTT

j_call: TRBJ2-1
clone_size: .
v_call: TRBV7-9
d_call: TRBD1
cdr3_aa: CASSLARDREFF
cdr3_nt: TGTGCCAGCAGCTTAGCTCGGGACAGGGAGTTCTTC

j_call: TRBJ1-2
clone_size: many
v_call: TRBV7-8
d_call: .
cdr3_aa: CASSLEGLNYGYTF
cdr3_nt: TGTGCCAGCAGCTTAGAGGGGCTCAACTATGGCTACACCTTC

j_call: TRBJ1-5
clone_size: many
v_call: TRBV7-9
d_call: .
cdr3_aa: CASSLAGPGNQPQHF
cdr3_nt: TGTGCCAGCAGCTTAGCCGGTCCGGGCAATCAGCCCCAGCATTTT

j_call: TRBJ2-1
clone_size: many
v_call: TRBV2
d_call: TRBD2
cdr3_aa: CANAGLASYNEQFF
cdr3_nt: TGTGCCAACGCGGGACTAGCCTCCTACAATGAGCAGTTCTTC

j_call: TRBJ2-5
clone_size: .
v_call: TRBV27
d_call: TRBD2
cdr3_aa: CASSLEAGGETQYF
cdr3_nt: TGTGCCAGCAGTTTAGAAGCGGGAGGGGAGACCCAGTACTTC

j_call: TRBJ2-5
clone_size: .
v_call: TRBV12-3/TRBV12-4
d_call: TRBD2
cdr3_aa: CASSPGTSGIEETQYF
cdr3_nt: TGTGCCAGCAGCCCCGGGACTAGCGGGATAGAAGAGACCCAGTACTTC

j_call: TRBJ1-3
clone_size: .
v_call: TRBV7-8
d_call: .
cdr3_aa: CASSLRGYGNTIYF
cdr3_nt: TGTGCCAGCAGCTTAAGAGGGTACGGAAACACCATATATTTT

j_call: TRBJ2-3
clone_size: .
v_call: TRBV6-4
d_call: TRBD2
cdr3_aa: CASRRSGGTDTQYF
cdr3_nt: TGTGCCAGCCGAAGGAGCGGGGGCACAGATACGCAGTATTTT

j_call: TRBJ2-1
clone_size: few
v_call: TRBV5-4
d_call: .
cdr3_aa: CASSLVGLGSYNEQFF
cdr3_nt: TGTGCCAGCAGCTTGGTGGGTTTGGGCTCCTACAATGAGCAGTTCTTC

j_call: TRBJ2-2
clone_size: many
v_call: TRBV11-2
d_call: TRBD1
cdr3_aa: CASSLWGQGRTGELFF
cdr3_nt: TGTGCCAGCAGCTTATGGGGACAGGGGAGAACCGGGGAGCTGTTTTTT

j_call: TRBJ2-5
clone_size: few
v_call: TRBV4-1
d_call: TRBD2
cdr3_aa: CASSQAPGGPETQYF
cdr3_nt: TGCGCCAGCAGCCAAGCCCCGGGGGGGCCAGAGACCCAGTACTTC

j_call: TRBJ2-6
clone_size: .
v_call: TRBV19
d_call: .
cdr3_aa: CASSFSVLSGANVLTF
cdr3_nt: TGTGCCAGTAGTTTCAGCGTCCTCTCTGGGGCCAACGTCCTGACTTTC

j_call: TRBJ2-3
clone_size: .
v_call: TRBV3-1
d_call: TRBD2
cdr3_aa: CASSHSGGSTGTQYF
cdr3_nt: TGTGCCAGCAGCCATAGCGGGGGGTCCACAGGTACGCAGTATTTT

j_call: TRBJ2-5
clone_size: .
v_call: TRBV4-1
d_call: TRBD1
cdr3_aa: CASSLGTGDSQETQYF
cdr3_nt: TGCGCCAGCAGCCTAGGGACAGGGGATAGCCAAGAGACCCAGTACTTC

j_call: TRBJ2-1
clone_size: .
v_call: TRBV5-1
d_call: TRBD2
cdr3_aa: CASSFGRGDNEQFF
cdr3_nt: TGTGCCAGCAGCTTTGGGCGGGGGGACAATGAGCAGTTCTTC

j_call: TRBJ2-6
clone_size: many
v_call: TRBV2
d_call: .
cdr3_aa: CASSTGNSGANVLTF
cdr3_nt: TGTGCCAGCAGTACCGGGAACTCTGGGGCCAACGTCCTGACTTTC

j_call: TRBJ2-3
clone_size: .
v_call: TRBV11-1
d_call: .
cdr3_aa: CASSLTLRSSTDTQYF
cdr3_nt: TGTGCCAGCAGCTTAACCCTCCGTAGTAGCACAGATACGCAGTATTTT

j_call: TRBJ2-7
clone_size: few
v_call: TRBV27
d_call: TRBD1
cdr3_aa: CASSRTGGFYEQYF
cdr3_nt: TGTGCCAGCAGTCGGACAGGGGGCTTCTACGAGCAGTACTTC

j_call: TRBJ1-5
clone_size: many
v_call: TRBV6-1
d_call: .
cdr3_aa: CASSAEGGGNQPQHF
cdr3_nt: TGTGCCAGCAGTGCCGAGGGAGGAGGCAATCAGCCCCAGCATTTT

j_call: TRBJ1-1
clone_size: few
v_call: TRBV19
d_call: .
cdr3_aa: CASSSHLSLNTEAFF
cdr3_nt: TGTGCCAGTAGTTCGCATCTCAGTTTGAACACTGAAGCTTTCTTT

j_call: TRBJ2-6
clone_size: few
v_call: TRBV11-2
d_call: .
cdr3_aa: CASSLGQGRAGANVLTF
cdr3_nt: TGTGCCAGCAGCTTGGGGCAGGGGCGTGCTGGGGCCAACGTCCTGACTTTC

j_call: TRBJ1-3
clone_size: few
v_call: TRBV15
d_call: .
cdr3_aa: CATSGNTGDSGNTIYF
cdr3_nt: TGTGCCACCAGCGGAAACACAGGCGACTCTGGAAACACCATATATTTT

j_call: TRBJ2-3
clone_size: many
v_call: TRBV11-2
d_call: TRBD2
cdr3_aa: CASSSSGGSTDTQYF
cdr3_nt: TGTGCCAGCAGCTCGAGCGGGGGTAGCACAGATACGCAGTATTTT